This TCR beta chain derives from a study of OX40 agonist ivuxolimab in advanced cancers. About the study as a whole: Ivuxolimab was an agonistic, fully human IgG2 monoclonal antibody directed against OX40 (CD134), a costimulatory receptor. Intravenous ivuxolimab was administered to patients every 2 weeks at six dose levels: 0.01, 0.1, 0.3, 1.5, 3 and 10 mg/kg. Among the roughly 50 dose-escalation patients, 19 had hepatocellular carcinoma, roughly 15 melanoma, 9 renal cell carcinoma and 9 head and neck cancer. The dose-escalation cohort was around 84% male with a mean age of roughly 62 years, ranging from roughly 20 to 80. Prior anti-PD-1, anti-PD-L1 or anti-CTLA-4 therapy was permitted, and 30% to 50% of dose-escalation patients had received checkpoint inhibitors. Partial responses occurred in three dose-escalation patients, of whom one had hepatocellular carcinoma and two had cutaneous melanoma. Peripheral TCRbeta sequencing aimed to test whether ivuxolimab altered TCR sequence diversity and caused clonal T-cell expansion. The paper reports the monotherapy dose-escalation portion (N = 52 patients) of the phase I ivuxolimab trial. The paper's findings and limits, for the study overall: After ivuxolimab, expanded clones were on average more numerous among CD8+ T cells than among CD4+ T cells. In partial responders in the 0.1-3.0 mg/kg groups, normalized peripheral clonal expansion was found to be among the lowest, especially among CD8+ T cells. Low levels of normalized T-cell clonal expansion were also seen in some patients who did not respond. The antigen specificity of the peripheral T cells that underwent clonal expansion was not determined. At doses of 0.1 to 3.0 mg/kg, clonal expansion of both CD4+ and CD8+ T cells in blood was seen between baseline and week 6.

Comment on this clone: It has no known antigen specificity. The record has no base qualities; no much larger clone is one base away.

The germline ends are 16 bases apart after V is trimmed by 2 bases and J by 1 base. The germline V gene (reference sequence) supplies CDR1 MNHEY and CDR2 SMNVEV. Measured from the cysteine to the phenylalanine, the CDR3 is 17 residues long. CDR3 DNA only is kept here, 51 bases in frame from base 1. For sequencing of the TCRbeta CDR3 region, genomic DNA was extracted from the sorted cells. The immunoSEQ Assay was used for sequencing of TCRbeta CDR3 regions. This immuneACCESS table, as held by TCRdb, lists in-frame sequences with V and J called but not all clones. Of the missing ones, under half trace to an unresolved V gene in checked studies; the others have no known cause. For this sample the table gives tens of thousands of clones, of which approximately 72% were detected only once. The biggest ten clones account for 20% to 25% of the sample. Patients with a history of autoimmune disease or receiving systemic immunosuppression were excluded from the trial. Peripheral blood for TCR sequencing was drawn from every dose cohort at baseline, at cycle 4 day 1 and at cycle 7 day 1. Samples came from an open-label, multicenter, first-in-human phase I dose-escalation trial of ivuxolimab. The trial enrolled adults with locally advanced or metastatic head and neck squamous cell, hepatocellular, melanoma or renal cell carcinoma. CD4+ and CD8+ T cells were sorted separately from peripheral blood before TCR sequencing.

The sample consisted of CD4+ or CD8+ T cells sorted from blood, taken in a trial of the OX40 agonist ivuxolimab. This sequence was found in an adult with an advanced solid tumor such as melanoma, head and neck, liver or kidney cancer. The sequence is built from TRBV27 and TRBJ2-3; the D call is tentative, TRBD1 or TRBD2, as each matches 5 bases. In nucleotide form, the sequence is TGTGCCAGCAGTTTAGCAGGGCCCTTGGAGGGCACAGATACGCAGTATTTT. It translates as CASSLAGPLEGTDTQYF.